This T cell receptor (beta chain) comes out of a study of vaccination effects on CD4 cells after COVID-19. Study details: Each participant was administered two doses of either the BNT162b2 or the mRNA-1273 vaccine.

This clone turned up a few times. Its antigen remains unidentified. Ahead of sequencing, the ViraFEST assay grew antigen-specific CD4+ T cells using viral peptide pools. Subsequent to a culture period of approximately 11 days, CD4+ T cells were isolated. With 10 bases clipped from V and 3 bases from J, the junction kept 7 bases outside the gene matches. The germline CDR1 and CDR2 sequences are SGHRS and YFSETQ. The CDR3 runs to 13 residues. Some clones are missing from TCRdb's copy, which holds only in-frame ones; the method was immunoSEQ multiplex PCR. The table lists about 79,000 clones, approximately 74% of them singletons.

This sequence originates from a human donor who received a COVID-19 vaccine. The chain carries TRBV5-1 and TRBJ2-3, with TRBD1 identical over 8 bases. Sample: CD4+ T cells from PBMCs cultured with HCoV-229E spike peptides, taken before COVID-19 vaccination. CDR3 bases: TGCGCCTCGACAGGGGACGGGACAGATACGCAGTATTTT. As protein: CASTGDGTDTQYF.